Shown below are 15 T cell receptor beta chains from a single sample sequenced in a study of blood T cell repertoires in COVID-19. The table came from immunoSEQ multiplex PCR; TCRdb's copy has only in-frame clones and leaves some out. The sample includes some 220,000 clones, about 79% of them seen just once. The sequenced sample was peripheral blood. These receptors originate from a man aged 50-60 years with active or convalescent COVID-19.

This chain links TRBV25-1 with TRBJ1-5; D possibly corresponds to TRBD1 (6 bases). Looked up from germline, CDR1 is MGHDK and CDR2 is SYGVNS. The V and J ends lost 3 bases and 6 bases respectively, with 9 bases between them. The CDR3 is 13 amino acids. The DNA for the CDR3 is TGTGCCAGCAGTGACAGGGGAAGTCAGCCCCAGCATTTT. Protein: CASSDRGSQPQHF.

V gene TRBV28 combines with J gene TRBJ2-3, with D perhaps matching TRBD1 (5 bases). The germline V gene has CDR1 MDHEN and CDR2 SYDVKM. V was shortened by 8 bases and J by 1 base, with 13 bases between the two germline ends. The CDR3 has 14 amino acids. CDR3 loop: CASWQGPRTDTQYF. Written as DNA, the CDR3 is TGTGCCAGCTGGCAGGGCCCCCGCACAGATACGCAGTATTTT.

The rearrangement links TRBV6-6 to TRBJ2-1; a possible D gene is TRBD1 (6 bases). The CDR3 contains 16 residues. Per the germline V gene, CDR1 is MNHNY and CDR2 is SVGAGI (reference sequence). V lost 6 bases and J 0 bases, leaving 15 bases between the germline ends. CDR3 region: CASSPPDRSSYNEQFF. The DNA for the CDR3 is TGTGCCAGCAGCCCACCCGACAGGAGCTCCTACAATGAGCAGTTCTTC.

This clone was observed a few times. The genes are TRBV2 and TRBJ2-1; TRBD2 matches 7 bases. Germline V gene lookup returns CDR1 SNHLY and CDR2 FYNNEI. V shed 2 bases, J shed 7 bases, and the junction held 8 bases outside the gene matches. CDR3 size: 15 residues. The CDR3 coding sequence is TGTGCCAGCAGTGAATACCGGGACTACAAAAATGAGCAGTTCTTC. It yields the protein CASSEYRDYKNEQFF.

The chain carries TRBV6-6 and TRBJ2-2; TRBD1 agrees at 10 bases. V lost 8 bases and J lost 0; bases outside the gene matches: 6. The CDR3 has 16 amino acids. CDR1 and CDR2 from the germline V gene are MNHNY and SVGAGI (reference sequence). For the CDR3, the DNA is TGTGCCAGCCTGGACAGGGGGGTAACGAACACCGGGGAGCTGTTTTTT. Translating it yields CASLDRGVTNTGELFF.

This chain connects TRBV18 to TRBJ2-3, with TRBD2 matching 8 bases. Germline CDR1 and CDR2: KGHSH and LQKENI. V trimming: 3 bases; J trimming: 7 bases; junction bases outside the gene matches: 12. The CDR3 runs to 16 residues. For the CDR3, the DNA is TGTGCCAGCTCACCGGCCCGGGGGGGAGCTATGAATACGCAGTATTTT. Residues: CASSPARGGAMNTQYF.

The chain employs TRBV19 and TRBJ1-2, with a tentative D call TRBD1 (5 bases). Germline CDR1 reads LNHDA; CDR2 reads SQIVND (reference sequence). This CDR3 has 14 amino acids. V was cut by 6 bases and J by 8 bases, with 19 bases left in between. In DNA, the CDR3 is TGTGCCAGTAGGAGTCCACCATCAGGGCACGGCTACACCTTC. Its translation: CASRSPPSGHGYTF.

J is TRBJ1-2 and V is TRBV5-4, with TRBD1 matching 8 bases. The CDR3 totals 16 residues. V was pared by 4 bases and J by 4 bases, with 12 bases of the junction left unmatched. Germline V gene data show CDR1 as SGHNT and CDR2 as YYREEE (reference sequence). This CDR3 reads CASSTATQGVSYGYTF. The CDR3 nucleotides are TGTGCCAGCAGCACTGCCACACAGGGGGTTTCCTATGGCTACACCTTC.

The sample holds one count of this clone. The chain joins TRBV5-1 to TRBJ2-3; D is perhaps TRBD2 (6 bases). Germline V gene data show CDR1 as SGHRS and CDR2 as YFSETQ. V was trimmed by 5 bases and J by 5 bases, leaving 18 bases between them. The CDR3 spans 15 residues. In nucleotides, the CDR3 is TGCGCCAGCAGTCTGGAGGGATCCGGGGGAGATACGCAGTATTTT. Protein: CASSLEGSGGDTQYF.

This chain connects TRBV10-2 to TRBJ1-1; 8 bases map to TRBD1. Unmatched junction bases numbered 3, after V lost 6 bases and J lost 3 bases. Germline CDR1 is WSHSY and CDR2 is SAAADI. The length of the CDR3 is 13 residues. The CDR3 DNA reads as TGCGCCAGCAGGAAGACAGGGGACACTGAAGCTTTCTTT. The encoded protein is CASRKTGDTEAFF.

The gene calls are TRBV28 and TRBJ1-5; D not certain. This CDR3 comprises 13 residues. V dropped 7 bases and J dropped 6 bases, with 13 bases sitting between them. Germline CDR1 reads MDHEN; CDR2 reads SYDVKM. CDR3 in amino acids: CASIREWGQPQHF. The CDR3 DNA reads as TGTGCCAGCATACGGGAGTGGGGTCAGCCCCAGCATTTT.

The genes are TRBV2 and TRBJ2-1, with 8 positions matching TRBD1. The V gene's germline CDR1 is SNHLY and CDR2 FYNNEI. This CDR3 contains 15 residues. V lost 6 bases, J lost 7 bases, and 11 bases stayed unmatched. The DNA of the CDR3 is TGTGCCAGCAGGAATACAGGGGGAAGTGGGAATGAGCAGTTCTTC. It is translated as CASRNTGGSGNEQFF. The entire variable domain, with the rest obtained from reference TRBV2 and TRBJ2-1, is as follows: EPEVTQTPSHQVTQMGQEVILRCVPISNHLYFYWYRQILGQKVEFLVSFYNNEISEKSEIFDDQFSVERPDGSNFTLKIRSTKLEDSAMYFCASRNTGGSGNEQFFGPGTRLTVL.

This chain joins TRBV5-6 and TRBJ2-5; 7 bases align to TRBD1. The CDR3 consists of 13 residues. Germline CDR1 and CDR2: SGHDT and YYEEEE. The trim removed 4 bases at V and 2 bases at J, leaving 2 bases unmatched. The CDR3 loop is CASSGTDQETQYF. Here the CDR3 DNA reads TGTGCCAGCAGCGGGACAGATCAAGAGACCCAGTACTTC.

The CDR3 sequence is CASSQAGGWDYGYTF. DNA of the CDR3: TGCGCCAGCAGCCAAGCAGGGGGCTGGGACTATGGCTACACCTTC. The chain links TRBV4-3 to TRBJ1-2; 8 positions agree with TRBD1. V lost 1 base, J lost 3 bases, and 4 bases stayed unmatched. CDR3 length: 15 residues. Germline CDR1 LGHNA, CDR2 YSLEER.

This clone was picked up a small number of times. The CDR3: CASSPDRSNYGYTF. CDR3 nucleotides: TGTGCCAGCTCACCAGACAGGTCTAACTATGGCTACACCTTC. V usage is TRBV18 and J usage is TRBJ1-2; a weak D match, TRBD1 (6 bases). The CDR3 is made up of 14 amino acids. Germline CDR1 KGHSH, CDR2 LQKENI. V lost 2 bases, J lost 0 bases, and 7 bases lay in between. The variable domain in full, completed from reference TRBV18 and TRBJ1-2, reads NAGVMQNPRHLVRRRGQEARLRCSPMKGHSHVYWYRQLPEEGLKFMVYLQKENIIDESGMPKERFSAEFPKEGPSILRIQQVVRGDSAAYFCASSPDRSNYGYTFGSGTRLTVV.